Following are 24 T cell receptor beta chains from one sample sequenced in a study of blood T cell repertoires in COVID-19. Here immunoSEQ multiplex PCR was the method, and the copy in TCRdb shows in-frame clones only, minus some. Altogether 200,000 to 250,000 clones are present, approximately 86% being singletons, with the ten largest covering 1.4% to 1.5%. The sequenced sample consisted of peripheral blood. These TCRs come from a man aged 18-30 years with active or convalescent COVID-19.

This sequence joins TRBV28 and TRBJ1-2; 10 nucleotides line up with TRBD1. Losses at the gene ends were 3 bases for V and 1 base for J; bases not matched to a gene: 17. The CDR3 totals 20 residues. Germline CDR1 and CDR2: MDHEN and SYDVKM. This CDR3 reads CASSFPPPGTGETFNYGYTF. CDR3 nucleotide sequence: TGTGCCAGCAGTTTTCCCCCGCCCGGGACAGGGGAGACGTTTAACTATGGCTACACCTTC.

CDR3 sequence (DNA): TGTGCCAGTAGTATCCTTAGCGGGAGGAGCTACGAGCAGTACTTC. It encodes CASSILSGRSYEQYF. This rearrangement joins TRBV19 to TRBJ2-7; 10 nucleotides align to TRBD2. Trimming cost V 3 bases and J 3 bases; bases outside gene matches: 5. This CDR3 spans 15 amino acids. Germline CDR1 reads LNHDA; CDR2 reads SQIVND (reference sequence). Looking up the rest from reference TRBV19 and TRBJ2-7 gives the full variable domain: DGGITQSPKYLFRKEGQNVTLSCEQNLNHDAMYWYRQDPGQGLRLIYYSQIVNDFQKGDIAEGYSVSREKKESFPLTVTSAQKNPTAFYLCASSILSGRSYEQYFGPGTRLTVT.

In this sample, this clone turned up a few times. The V gene is TRBV6-4, the J gene TRBJ1-6, with 7 bases matching TRBD1. The CDR3 extends over 14 amino acids. The germline gives CDR1 MRHNA, CDR2 SNTAGT. V was pared by 6 bases and J by 6 bases, with 5 bases of the junction left unmatched. For the CDR3, the DNA is TGTGCCAGCAGCGGGGACAGTCGTAATTCACCCCTCCACTTT. This sequence encodes CASSGDSRNSPLHF.

The table lists this clone with a count of one. The chain joins TRBV6-2 or TRBV6-3 to TRBJ2-7, with D hard to call. V lost 5 bases and J 3 bases, leaving 5 bases between the germline ends. The germline V gene encodes CDR1 MNHEY and CDR2 SVGEGT. This CDR3 has 11 residues. The CDR3 region is CASSPHYEQYF. The CDR3 DNA sequence: TGTGCCAGCAGTCCACACTACGAGCAGTACTTC.

The chain joins TRBV7-2 to TRBJ1-2, with TRBD1 matching over 8 bases. CDR1 is SGHTA, CDR2 FQGNSA, per germline. The CDR3 consists of 14 residues. Trimming cost V 5 bases and J 7 bases; bases outside gene matches: 9. DNA for the CDR3: TGTGCCAGCAGCCCCGGACAGGGTTCTTCTGGCTACACCTTC. Translating gives CASSPGQGSSGYTF.

The rearrangement joins TRBV19 to TRBJ1-5, with 8 bases lining up with TRBD1. Trimming took 9 bases from V and 5 from J; bases not matched to a gene: 9. Per the germline V gene, CDR1 is LNHDA and CDR2 is SQIVND (reference sequence). The CDR3 contains 14 residues. For the CDR3, the DNA is TGTGCCAGCCGGAGTGGACAGGGTGATCAGCCCCAGCATTTT. It is translated as CASRSGQGDQPQHF.

This chain uses TRBV3-1 (or the pseudogene TRBV3-2) with TRBJ2-1, with TRBD2 matching 11 bases. V lost 0 bases and J lost 5; bases outside the gene matches: 15. From germline, CDR1 is LGHDT and CDR2 YNNKEL (reference sequence). CDR3 length equals 20 residues. CDR3 residues: CASSQDRGLAASWENNEQFF. CDR3 nucleotide sequence: TGTGCCAGCAGCCAAGATCGGGGACTAGCGGCCTCCTGGGAAAACAATGAGCAGTTCTTC.

The chain employs TRBV11-2 and TRBJ1-4, with a tentative D call TRBD1 (5 bases). Germline loops: CDR1 SGHAT, CDR2 FQNNGV. The CDR3 loop spans 17 amino acids. V was cut by 3 bases and J by 0 bases, with 14 bases left in between. The CDR3 protein is CASSFGQGRATNEKLFF. DNA of the CDR3: TGTGCCAGCAGCTTTGGGCAGGGTAGGGCAACTAATGAAAAACTGTTTTTT.

This clone has just one count. The V and J genes are TRBV5-4 and TRBJ1-6, with TRBD1 matching over 7 bases. The CDR3 consists of 15 residues. V was clipped by 4 bases and J by 3 bases; unmatched bases: 4. From germline, CDR1 is SGHNT and CDR2 YYREEE (reference sequence). CDR3 nucleotides: TGTGCCAGCAGCACCGGGGACAGCTATAATTCACCCCTCCACTTT. Protein: CASSTGDSYNSPLHF.

V and J are TRBV28 and TRBJ1-6, with TRBD1 matching 7 bases. The CDR3 is 13 residues long. Germline-derived CDR1 and CDR2 are MDHEN and SYDVKM. The J segment lost 5 bases and the V segment lost 10 bases, leaving 5 bases of the junction unmatched. CDR3 residues: CATSTGDNSPLHF. As DNA, the CDR3 is TGTGCCACATCAACAGGGGATAATTCACCCCTCCACTTT.

The genes are TRBV9 and TRBJ1-5; D is uncertain. Germline CDR1 and CDR2: SGDLS and YYNGEE. The CDR3 contains 15 residues. Trimming left V 0 bases short and J 5 bases short, with 12 bases between. CDR3: CASSVDGNLYQPQHF. The CDR3 nucleotides are TGTGCCAGCAGCGTAGACGGGAACCTATATCAGCCCCAGCATTTT.

This CDR3 reads CASSYPRDFEQYF. The CDR3 DNA sequence: TGTGCCAGCAGTTATCCCCGGGACTTCGAGCAGTACTTC. This rearrangement joins TRBV6-6 to TRBJ2-7; D may be TRBD2 (6 bases). CDR1 is MNHNY, CDR2 SVGAGI, per germline (reference sequence). With 3 bases removed from V and 6 bases from J, the gap between germline ends came to 12 bases. CDR3 length: 13 residues.

The chain is built from TRBV5-6 and TRBJ2-7; 10 bases are shared with TRBD2. V dropped 1 base and J dropped 0; count of bases not matched to a gene: 4. This CDR3 has 16 residues. Germline-derived CDR1 and CDR2 are SGHDT and YYEEEE. CDR3 amino acids: CASSLFASGSSYEQYF. DNA of the CDR3: TGTGCCAGCAGCTTGTTCGCTAGCGGGAGCTCCTACGAGCAGTACTTC.

The chain combines TRBV6-5 with TRBJ1-1, with D unresolved. Trimming removed 9 bases at V and 7 bases at J, with 15 bases between. CDR1 and CDR2 from the germline V gene are MNHEY and SVGAGI. This CDR3 is built from 12 residues. CDR3 protein: CASGPSGDEAFF. In nucleotides, the CDR3 is TGTGCCAGTGGTCCCTCGGGAGATGAAGCTTTCTTT.

The chain links TRBV3-1 (or the pseudogene TRBV3-2) to TRBJ1-1, with D perhaps matching TRBD1 (5 bases). The CDR3 runs 12 residues. The V and J ends lost 2 bases and 11 bases respectively, with 12 bases between them. From germline, CDR1 is LGHDT and CDR2 YNNKEL (reference sequence). The CDR3 reads CASSQRGGLAFF. DNA of the CDR3: TGTGCCAGCAGCCAACGTGGGGGGTTGGCTTTCTTT.

The J gene is TRBJ1-5, the V gene TRBV6-5; D is uncertain. The CDR3 totals 12 residues. Germline-derived CDR1 and CDR2 are MNHEY and SVGAGI. Trimming stripped 8 bases from V and 7 bases from J, with 12 bases between. The CDR3, as DNA: TGTGCCAGCGGAGAGCTAAGACAGCCCCAGCATTTT. Translation gives CASGELRQPQHF.

This chain uses TRBV5-5 with TRBJ1-3; no clear D gene. The CDR3 extends over 13 amino acids. CDR1 and CDR2 from the germline V gene are SGHKS and YYEKEE (reference sequence). Trimming shortened V by 1 base and J by 10 bases, and 12 bases separated the two germline ends. CDR3 sequence reads: CASSLYAEETIYF. The CDR3 coding sequence is TGTGCCAGCAGCTTGTATGCGGAGGAAACCATATATTTT.

The chain recombines TRBV5-4 with TRBJ2-1, with TRBD2 matching over 10 bases. Germline lookup yields CDR1 SGHNT and CDR2 YYREEE (reference sequence). This CDR3 contains 15 residues. Trimming took 2 bases from V and 2 from J; bases not matched to a gene: 1. The CDR3: CASSFTSGTYNEQFF. The DNA of the CDR3 is TGTGCCAGCAGCTTTACTAGCGGGACCTACAATGAGCAGTTCTTC.

The chain carries TRBV4-1 and TRBJ2-7, with 9 bases lining up with TRBD1. This CDR3 is 15 amino acids long. Germline V gene sequence: CDR1 MGHRA, CDR2 YSYEKL. Germline trimming cut 4 bases from V and 3 bases from J; bases unmatched to any gene: 7. The DNA of the CDR3 is TGCGCCAGCAGCCTTGGTGGACAGGGGTTCTACGAGCAGTACTTC. This sequence encodes CASSLGGQGFYEQYF.

J is TRBJ2-3 and V is TRBV5-4; a weak D match, TRBD2 (6 bases). Germline V gives CDR1 SGHNT, CDR2 YYREEE (reference sequence). The length of the CDR3 is 15 residues. Trimming pared 0 bases from V and 3 bases from J, leaving 11 bases between. The CDR3 DNA reads as TGTGCCAGCAGCTTGGCCGGCGGGGCTACAGATACGCAGTATTTT. Translation gives CASSLAGGATDTQYF.

This rearrangement joins TRBV28 to TRBJ2-3; 7 bases align to TRBD2. Germline V gene sequence: CDR1 MDHEN, CDR2 SYDVKM. Losses at the gene ends were 6 bases for V and 1 base for J; bases not matched to a gene: 7. This CDR3 comprises 15 residues. CDR3 loop: CASSPGTTGTDTQYF. The CDR3 DNA reads as TGTGCCAGCAGCCCGGGGACTACAGGCACAGATACGCAGTATTTT.

The V and J genes are TRBV27 and TRBJ2-1, with a tentative D call TRBD2 (6 bases). CDR1 and CDR2 from the germline V gene are MNHEY and SMNVEV (reference sequence). The length of the CDR3 is 14 residues. With 3 bases removed from V and 2 bases from J, the gap between germline ends came to 8 bases. The CDR3 is CASSLTRAYNEQFF. The DNA for the CDR3 is TGTGCCAGCAGTTTGACTAGGGCCTACAATGAGCAGTTCTTC.

The chain joins TRBV20-1 to TRBJ2-2, with 8 bases lining up with TRBD1. J lost 6 bases, V lost 7 bases, and 1 base had no gene match. CDR1 and CDR2 (germline): DFQATT, SNEGSKA (reference sequence). CDR3 length: 11 residues. As DNA, the CDR3 is TGCAGTGGGACAGGGTCCGGGGAGCTGTTTTTT. Its translation is CSGTGSGELFF.

The V call is TRBV27, the J call TRBJ2-7, with 8 bases that match TRBD1. CDR1 and CDR2 from the germline V gene are MNHEY and SMNVEV (reference sequence). This CDR3 has 14 amino acids. Trimming cost V 5 bases and J 2 bases; bases outside gene matches: 5. The CDR3 region is CASSPRGQAYEQYF. The DNA for the CDR3 is TGTGCCAGCAGTCCGAGGGGACAGGCCTACGAGCAGTACTTC.